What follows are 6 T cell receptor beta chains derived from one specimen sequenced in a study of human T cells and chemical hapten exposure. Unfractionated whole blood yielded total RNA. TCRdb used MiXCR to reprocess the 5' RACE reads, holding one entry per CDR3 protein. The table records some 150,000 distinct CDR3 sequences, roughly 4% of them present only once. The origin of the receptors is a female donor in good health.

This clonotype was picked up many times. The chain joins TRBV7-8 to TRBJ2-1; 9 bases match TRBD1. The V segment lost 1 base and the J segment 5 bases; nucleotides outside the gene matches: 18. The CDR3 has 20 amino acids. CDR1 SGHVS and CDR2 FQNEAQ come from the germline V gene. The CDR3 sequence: CASSLGASRDRVEVNNEQFF. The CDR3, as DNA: TGTGCCAGCAGCTTAGGGGCGTCCCGGGACAGGGTTGAGGTAAACAATGAGCAGTTCTTC.

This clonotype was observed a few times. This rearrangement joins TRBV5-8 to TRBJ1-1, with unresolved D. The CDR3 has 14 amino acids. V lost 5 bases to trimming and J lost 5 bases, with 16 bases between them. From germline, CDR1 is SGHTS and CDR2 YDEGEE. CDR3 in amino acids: CASRSISWYTEAFF. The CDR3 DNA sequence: TGTGCCAGCAGGTCGATTTCGTGGTATACTGAAGCTTTCTTT.

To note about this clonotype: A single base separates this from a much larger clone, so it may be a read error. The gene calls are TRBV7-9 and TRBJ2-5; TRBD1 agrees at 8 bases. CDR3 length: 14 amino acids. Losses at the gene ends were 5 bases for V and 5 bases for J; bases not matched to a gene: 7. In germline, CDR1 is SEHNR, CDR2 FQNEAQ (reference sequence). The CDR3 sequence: CASSTGQGDETQYF. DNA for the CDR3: TGTGCCAGCAGCACCGGACAGGGTGATGAGACCCAGTACTTC.

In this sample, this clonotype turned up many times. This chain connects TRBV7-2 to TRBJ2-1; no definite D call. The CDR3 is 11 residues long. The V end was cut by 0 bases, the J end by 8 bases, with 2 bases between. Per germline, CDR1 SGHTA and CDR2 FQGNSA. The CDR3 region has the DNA TGTGCCAGCAGCTTAGCAGATGAGCAGTTCTTC. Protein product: CASSLADEQFF.

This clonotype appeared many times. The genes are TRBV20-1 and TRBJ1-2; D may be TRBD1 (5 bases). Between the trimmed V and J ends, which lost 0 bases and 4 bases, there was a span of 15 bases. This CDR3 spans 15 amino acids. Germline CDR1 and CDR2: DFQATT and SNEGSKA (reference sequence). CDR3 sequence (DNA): TGCAGTGCTAGAGACTCCAGGGCCCATACCTATGGCTACACCTTC. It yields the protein CSARDSRAHTYGYTF.

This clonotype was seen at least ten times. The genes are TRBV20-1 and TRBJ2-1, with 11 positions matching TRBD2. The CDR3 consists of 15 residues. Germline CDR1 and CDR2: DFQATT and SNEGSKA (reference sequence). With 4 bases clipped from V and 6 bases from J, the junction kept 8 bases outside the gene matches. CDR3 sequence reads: CSANWGSGGGNEQFF. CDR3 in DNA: TGCAGTGCTAACTGGGGTAGCGGGGGGGGCAATGAGCAGTTCTTC.